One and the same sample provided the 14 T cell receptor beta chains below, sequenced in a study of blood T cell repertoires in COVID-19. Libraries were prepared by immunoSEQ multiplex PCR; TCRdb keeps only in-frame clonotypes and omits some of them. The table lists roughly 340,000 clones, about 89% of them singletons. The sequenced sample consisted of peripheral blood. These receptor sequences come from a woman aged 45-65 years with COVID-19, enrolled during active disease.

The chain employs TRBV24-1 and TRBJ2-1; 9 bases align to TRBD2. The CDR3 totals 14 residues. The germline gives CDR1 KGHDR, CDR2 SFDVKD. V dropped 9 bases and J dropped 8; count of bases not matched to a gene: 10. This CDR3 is CATVAAGGKDEQFF. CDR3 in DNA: TGTGCCACCGTGGCGGCGGGAGGGAAAGATGAGCAGTTCTTC.

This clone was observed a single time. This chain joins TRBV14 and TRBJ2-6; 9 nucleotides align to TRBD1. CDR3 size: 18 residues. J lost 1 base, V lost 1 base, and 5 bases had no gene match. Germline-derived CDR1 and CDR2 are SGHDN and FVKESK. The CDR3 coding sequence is TGTGCCAGCAGCCAAGGGTACAGGGGGCTATCTGGGGCCAACGTCCTGACTTTC. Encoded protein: CASSQGYRGLSGANVLTF.

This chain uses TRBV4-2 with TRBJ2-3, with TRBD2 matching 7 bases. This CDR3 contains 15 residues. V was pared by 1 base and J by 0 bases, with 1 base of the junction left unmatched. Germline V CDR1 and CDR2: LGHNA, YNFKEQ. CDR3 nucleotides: TGTGCCAGCAGCCAAGCAGCGGGGAGCACAGATACGCAGTATTTT. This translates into CASSQAAGSTDTQYF.

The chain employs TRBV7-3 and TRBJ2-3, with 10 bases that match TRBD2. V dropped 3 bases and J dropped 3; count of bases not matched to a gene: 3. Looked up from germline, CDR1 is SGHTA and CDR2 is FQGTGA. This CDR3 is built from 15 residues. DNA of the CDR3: TGTGCCAGCAGCTTCCTAGCGGGAGTGACAGATACGCAGTATTTT. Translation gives CASSFLAGVTDTQYF.

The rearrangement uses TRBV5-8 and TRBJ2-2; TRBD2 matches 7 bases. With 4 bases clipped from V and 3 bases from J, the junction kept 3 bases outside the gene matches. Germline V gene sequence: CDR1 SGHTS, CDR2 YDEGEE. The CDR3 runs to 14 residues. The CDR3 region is CASSPGGYTGELFF. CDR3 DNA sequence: TGTGCCAGCAGCCCGGGGGGTTACACCGGGGAGCTGTTTTTT.

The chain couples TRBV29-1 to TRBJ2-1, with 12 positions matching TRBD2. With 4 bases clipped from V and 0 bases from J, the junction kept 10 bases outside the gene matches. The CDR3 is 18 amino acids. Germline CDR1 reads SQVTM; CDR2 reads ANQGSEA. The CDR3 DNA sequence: TGCAGCGTTGGGGGGGGACTAGCGGGCCCGAGCTCCTACAATGAGCAGTTCTTC. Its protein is CSVGGGLAGPSSYNEQFF.

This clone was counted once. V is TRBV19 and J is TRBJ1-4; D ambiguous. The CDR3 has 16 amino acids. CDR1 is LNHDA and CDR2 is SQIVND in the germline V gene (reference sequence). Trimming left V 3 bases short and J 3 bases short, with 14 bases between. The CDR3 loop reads CASSIPRPAANEKLFF. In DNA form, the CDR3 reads TGTGCCAGTAGTATCCCCAGGCCGGCAGCTAATGAAAAACTGTTTTTT. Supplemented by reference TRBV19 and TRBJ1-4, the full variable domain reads DGGITQSPKYLFRKEGQNVTLSCEQNLNHDAMYWYRQDPGQGLRLIYYSQIVNDFQKGDIAEGYSVSREKKESFPLTVTSAQKNPTAFYLCASSIPRPAANEKLFFGSGTQLSVL.

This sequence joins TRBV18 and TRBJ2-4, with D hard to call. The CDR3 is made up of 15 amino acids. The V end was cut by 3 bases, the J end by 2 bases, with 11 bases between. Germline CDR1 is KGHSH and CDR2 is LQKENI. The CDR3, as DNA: TGTGCCAGCTCACCCCCAACGGTGTCCAAAAACATTCAGTACTTC. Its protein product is CASSPPTVSKNIQYF.

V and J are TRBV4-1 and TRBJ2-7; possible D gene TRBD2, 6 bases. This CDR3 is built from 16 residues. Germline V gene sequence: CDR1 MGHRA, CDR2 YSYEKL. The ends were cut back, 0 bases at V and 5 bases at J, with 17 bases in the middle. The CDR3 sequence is CASSQDPYGSLNEQYF. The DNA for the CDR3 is TGCGCCAGCAGCCAAGATCCATACGGGAGTCTCAACGAGCAGTACTTC.

The CDR3: CATSEGLGRHEQFF. CDR3 nucleotide sequence: TGTGCCACCTCCGAGGGCCTTGGCAGGCATGAGCAGTTCTTC. The rearrangement joins TRBV24-1 to TRBJ2-1; D possibly corresponds to TRBD2 (5 bases). This CDR3 spans 14 amino acids. V was shortened by 9 bases and J by 8 bases, with 19 bases between the two germline ends. Germline loops: CDR1 KGHDR, CDR2 SFDVKD.

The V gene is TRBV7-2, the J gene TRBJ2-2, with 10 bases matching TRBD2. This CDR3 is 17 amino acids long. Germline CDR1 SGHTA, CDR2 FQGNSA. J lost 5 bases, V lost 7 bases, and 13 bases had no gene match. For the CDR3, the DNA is TGTGCCAGCACCCTGACTGGGGTAGCGGGAGGAACCGGGGAGCTGTTTTTT. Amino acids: CASTLTGVAGGTGELFF.

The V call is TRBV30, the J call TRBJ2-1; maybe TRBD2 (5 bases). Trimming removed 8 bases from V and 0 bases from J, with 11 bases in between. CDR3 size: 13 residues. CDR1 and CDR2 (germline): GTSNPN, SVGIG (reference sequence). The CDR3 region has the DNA TGTGCCCGCCAGGAGGACTCCTACAATGAGCAGTTCTTC. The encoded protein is CARQEDSYNEQFF.

The CDR3 coding sequence is TGCAGTGCTAACAGAGCTGATACGCAGTATTTT. It codes for CSANRADTQYF. The rearrangement links TRBV20-1 to TRBJ2-3; the D is unclear. The CDR3 consists of 11 residues. Germline V gene lookup returns CDR1 DFQATT and CDR2 SNEGSKA (reference sequence). V gave up 4 bases and J gave up 6 bases, with 8 bases separating them.

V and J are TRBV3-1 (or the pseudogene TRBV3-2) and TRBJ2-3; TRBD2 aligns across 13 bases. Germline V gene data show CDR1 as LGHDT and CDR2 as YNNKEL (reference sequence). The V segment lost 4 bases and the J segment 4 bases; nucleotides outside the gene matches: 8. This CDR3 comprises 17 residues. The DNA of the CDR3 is TGTGCCAGCAGCCCAAGGACTAGCGGGAGTCAGGCAGATACGCAGTATTTT. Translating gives CASSPRTSGSQADTQYF.